This T cell receptor beta chain came from a study of CD8 T cells in Susac syndrome. The wider study: The sequenced Susac syndrome patients included more than five who had clinically active disease and about 8 who were in remission. Broader study findings: TEMRA cells and active patients showed peak Susac CD8+ clonal expansion.

Trimming shortened V by 4 bases and J by 8 bases, and 9 bases separated the two germline ends. The CDR3 covers 12 residues. The germline gives CDR1 SGDLS, CDR2 YYNGEE. Under recently defined diagnostic criteria, the patients with Susac syndrome qualified as having definite or probable disease. A note on this clonotype: Its specificity is not known.

It was with random hexamers that about 0.45 to 1 ug RNA was reverse transcribed. TCRdb ran MiXCR on the immunoSEQ multiplex PCR reads and lists one entry per CDR3 protein. The top ten clones hold approximately 0.63% of a sample with around 23,000 distinct CDR3 sequences, 85% to 95% of them seen once. The chain couples TRBV9 to TRBJ1-4; a possible D gene is TRBD1 (5 bases). This clonotype was sampled from a human donor with Susac syndrome. Input material: CD8+ T cells from PBMCs. In DNA, the CDR3 is TGTGCCAGCAGCCCCCAGGGCGAAAAACTGTTTTTT. Residues: CASSPQGEKLFF.